This is a list of T cell receptor beta chains from one sample in a study of cytomegalovirus exposure and HLA in healthy donors. Assay used: immunoSEQ multiplex PCR; TCRdb lists only in-frame clones, some missing. The table records about 180,000 clones, around 82% of them present only once. The sample consisted of PBMCs. Source of these receptors: a man in his sixties in good health and CMV-seronegative. Both conserved end residues are part of each CDR3. D genes are given only for firm matches. Size values are once, few and many counts, or a class for expanded clones, and some rows have none.

J,D,V,size,DNA,CDR3
TRBJ2-5,-,TRBV14,-,TGTGCCAGCAGCCAAGGTACACGTCGGACCCAGTACTTC,CASSQGTRRTQYF
TRBJ1-1,TRBD1,TRBV6-1,-,TGTGCCAGCACCCCAGGGACAGGGGGCGCCGCTTTCTTT,CASTPGTGGAAFF
TRBJ1-1,TRBD1,TRBV4-1,-,TGCGCCAGCAGCCAAGGGGGGGACAGGCCGAACACTGAAGCTTTCTTT,CASSQGGDRPNTEAFF
TRBJ2-7,-,TRBV7-6,-,TGTGCCAGCAGCTTACGGGACAACTCCTACGAGCAGTACTTC,CASSLRDNSYEQYF
TRBJ2-7,TRBD1,TRBV27,-,TGTGCCAGCAGTTTTGGACAGGGGTCCCACGAGCAGTACTTC,CASSFGQGSHEQYF
TRBJ2-7,-,TRBV7-7,-,TGTGCCAGCAGCTTAGCGCGTGACTACGAGCAGTACTTC,CASSLARDYEQYF
TRBJ1-1,TRBD1,TRBV5-1,once,TGCGCCAGCAGCTCCGACCCGGGACAGGGATGGAACTTT,CASSSDPGQGWNF
TRBJ2-1,TRBD2,TRBV9,-,TGTGCCAGCAGCGTAGCTAGAACTAGCGGGGGCAGAAGCTCCTACAATGAGCAGTTCTTC,CASSVARTSGGRSSYNEQFF
TRBJ2-5,TRBD1,TRBV5-1,-,TGCGCCAGCAGCCCGGGACAGGGACCAGAGACCCAGTACTTC,CASSPGQGPETQYF
TRBJ1-2,TRBD1,TRBV27,-,TGTGCCAGCAGGGGGCCGGGGACAGGGGGCGACTACACCTTC,CASRGPGTGGDYTF
TRBJ1-2,-,TRBV30,-,TGTGCCTGGAGTGGACAGTCCACTATCTATGGCTACACCTTC,CAWSGQSTIYGYTF
TRBJ2-1,-,TRBV23-1,-,TGCGCCAGCAGTCAATCGCATCCGGAGGGATCCTACAATGAGCAGTTCTTC,CASSQSHPEGSYNEQFF
TRBJ1-1,TRBD1,TRBV30,few,TGTGCCCTGGACAGGGGTCTAACTGAAGCTTTCTTT,CALDRGLTEAFF
TRBJ2-7,TRBD1,TRBV23-1,-,TGCGCCAGCAGAAATGACGAGCTAAGGGACAGGGGATCCTACGAGCAGTACTTC,CASRNDELRDRGSYEQYF
TRBJ1-2,-,TRBV4-3,-,TGCGCCAGCAGCCAATCCCCTGGGGACTCATATGGCTACACCTTC,CASSQSPGDSYGYTF
TRBJ2-1,TRBD2,TRBV2,-,TGTGCCAGCAAGCTAGCGGGAAGATTCTACAATGAGCAGTTCTTC,CASKLAGRFYNEQFF
TRBJ2-5,-,TRBV19,-,TGTGCCAGTAGTATCTCTGCGGGTTCTTCTTTAGAGACCCAGTACTTC,CASSISAGSSLETQYF
TRBJ1-1,-,TRBV7-9,-,TGTGCGGGGAGGGGGAACACTGAAGCTTTCTTT,CAGRGNTEAFF
TRBJ2-3,-,TRBV30,-,TGTGCCTGGAGTGTACTACTAGGGACAGATACGCAGTATTTT,CAWSVLLGTDTQYF
TRBJ2-7,-,TRBV2,-,TGTGCCAGCAGTGATCCAGGCGGGAAAACCTACGAGCAGTACTTC,CASSDPGGKTYEQYF
TRBJ2-7,TRBD1,TRBV5-1,few,TGCGCCAGCAGCCGGGGACAGGGATCGACCGTACACTACGAGCAGTACTTC,CASSRGQGSTVHYEQYF
TRBJ2-3,-,TRBV28,-,TGTGCCAGCAGTTTGGAGGTGGGGGGTACGCAGTATTTT,CASSLEVGGTQYF
TRBJ2-2,-,TRBV2,-,TGTGCCAGGGGGGGAGGTGATACCGGGGAGCTGTTTTTT,CARGGGDTGELFF
TRBJ1-5,TRBD1,TRBV7-9,-,TGTGCCAGCAGCCGCGGACAGGGGAACCTAGTGCCCCAGCATTTT,CASSRGQGNLVPQHF
TRBJ2-1,TRBD2,TRBV19,once,TGTGCCAGTAGTATAATGAGGACTAGCGGGAGCTACAATGAGCAGTTCTTC,CASSIMRTSGSYNEQFF
TRBJ2-6,-,TRBV27,-,TGTGCCAGCAGTCTTTCTGGGGCCAACGTCCTGACTTTC,CASSLSGANVLTF
TRBJ2-5,TRBD2,TRBV4-1,-,TGCGCCAGCAGCCAAGAACCGGGACTAGCTTGGGAGACCCAGTACTTC,CASSQEPGLAWETQYF
TRBJ2-1,-,TRBV7-9,-,TGTGCCAGCAGCTTAGTAATCACGTGGAGCTCCTACAATGAGCAGTTCTTC,CASSLVITWSSYNEQFF
TRBJ2-7,-,TRBV4-3,once,TGCGCCAGCAGCCAGGAACGTACAGGGATCTACGAGCAGTACTTC,CASSQERTGIYEQYF
TRBJ2-1,TRBD2,TRBV5-1,-,TGCGCCAGCAGCTTGACGATTCTGGGGACTAGCGGGGGTACGCAGTTCTTC,CASSLTILGTSGGTQFF
TRBJ2-3,-,TRBV28,-,TGTGCCAGTTCTGGCTGGTCTAGCACAGATACGCAGTATTTT,CASSGWSSTDTQYF
TRBJ2-7,TRBD1,TRBV6-6,-,TGTGCCAGCAACCCCCGGGACAGGGTCCACGAGCAGTACTTC,CASNPRDRVHEQYF
TRBJ2-1,-,TRBV7-8,-,TGTGCCAGCAGCTTAGATGGGGGCCCCGGTGAGCAGTTCTTC,CASSLDGGPGEQFF
TRBJ2-1,-,TRBV2,-,TGTGCCAGCAGCGTCGGCAATGAGCAGTTCTTC,CASSVGNEQFF
TRBJ1-3,-,TRBV5-1,-,TGCGCCAGCAGCCCTCAGGCTTCGGCTGGAAACACCATATATTTT,CASSPQASAGNTIYF
TRBJ2-2,TRBD2,TRBV19,few,TGTGCCAGTAGTATCGGACTAGCGTTGAACACCGGGGAGCTGTTTTTT,CASSIGLALNTGELFF
TRBJ1-3,-,TRBV30,once,TGTGCCTGGACCCCAGGCTCTGGAAACACCATATATTTT,CAWTPGSGNTIYF
TRBJ2-5,TRBD2,TRBV13,-,TGTGCCAGCAGCTTAGAGGCCCCTAGCGGGAGCTTGGAGACCCAGTACTTC,CASSLEAPSGSLETQYF
TRBJ2-7,TRBD2,TRBV7-3,-,TGTGCCAGCAGTTCCGGGAGGGAGCAGTACTTC,CASSSGREQYF
TRBJ1-1,TRBD1,TRBV11-2,-,TGTGCCAGCAGCTCGACGACAGGGTCTCCGTCTGAAGCTTTCTTT,CASSSTTGSPSEAFF
TRBJ1-1,-,TRBV2,once,TGTGCCAGCAGATACGGTGTGAACACTGAAGCTTTCTTT,CASRYGVNTEAFF
TRBJ1-5,TRBD1,TRBV19,-,TGTGCCAGTAGTATAGCCAGGGGGAATCAGCCCCAGCATTTT,CASSIARGNQPQHF
TRBJ2-1,-,TRBV6-5,-,TGTGCCAGCAGACGAGACAGAAACAATGAGCAGTTCTTC,CASRRDRNNEQFF
TRBJ2-7,-,TRBV5-1,-,TGCGCCAGCAGCTCCCCGGGTGCCGAGCAGTACTTC,CASSSPGAEQYF
TRBJ2-7,-,TRBV7-9,-,TGTGCCAGCAGCTTAGCGCAGGGCCACGAGCAGTACTTC,CASSLAQGHEQYF
TRBJ1-1,TRBD1,TRBV7-2,few,TGTGCCAGCAGCTTAGTGGGACAGGGGAGCACTGAAGCTTTCTTT,CASSLVGQGSTEAFF
TRBJ2-5,-,TRBV5-4,-,TGTGCCAGCAGCTTGCAGGGCCAAGAGACCCAGTACTTC,CASSLQGQETQYF
TRBJ1-5,TRBD1,TRBV19,once,TGTGCCAGTAGCTCTTACGGACAGGGGTTAAATCAGCCCCAGCATTTT,CASSSYGQGLNQPQHF
TRBJ2-3,TRBD2,TRBV4-1,-,TGCGCCAGCAGCCAAGATGGAGCGGGGACTGGCACAGATACGCAGTATTTT,CASSQDGAGTGTDTQYF
TRBJ1-1,-,TRBV4-1,-,TGCGCCAGCAGCCAAGAGGTCAGGGGCGTTAACACTGAAGCTTTCTTT,CASSQEVRGVNTEAFF
TRBJ2-1,TRBD2,TRBV30,-,TGTGCCTGGAGTGTACAGGTCAGCGGGGGGTCATACAATGAGCAGTTCTTC,CAWSVQVSGGSYNEQFF
TRBJ1-1,TRBD1,TRBV30,-,TGTGCCTGGAGCAAGGGGACAGGAGAATGGGGCACTGAAGCTTTCTTT,CAWSKGTGEWGTEAFF
TRBJ2-2,-,TRBV28,-,TGTGCCAGCAGTCCCTCCAGGGGAGGGGGCACCGGGGAGCTGTTTTTT,CASSPSRGGGTGELFF
TRBJ1-4,-,TRBV25-1,-,TGTGCCAGCAGTGATGGACACCTCTCTTCAACTAATGAAAAACTGTTTTTT,CASSDGHLSSTNEKLFF
TRBJ1-1,TRBD1,TRBV11-2,-,TGTGCCAGCAGCTTAGGCCGACAGGGGGGAACTGAAGCTTTCTTT,CASSLGRQGGTEAFF
TRBJ1-1,TRBD1,TRBV6-6,medium-sized,TGTGCCAGCAGTCATAAGACAGGGCGGAACACTGAAGCTTTCTTT,CASSHKTGRNTEAFF
TRBJ1-5,-,TRBV5-6,-,TGTGCCAGCAGCTTGAATAGAAATCAGCCCCAGCATTTT,CASSLNRNQPQHF